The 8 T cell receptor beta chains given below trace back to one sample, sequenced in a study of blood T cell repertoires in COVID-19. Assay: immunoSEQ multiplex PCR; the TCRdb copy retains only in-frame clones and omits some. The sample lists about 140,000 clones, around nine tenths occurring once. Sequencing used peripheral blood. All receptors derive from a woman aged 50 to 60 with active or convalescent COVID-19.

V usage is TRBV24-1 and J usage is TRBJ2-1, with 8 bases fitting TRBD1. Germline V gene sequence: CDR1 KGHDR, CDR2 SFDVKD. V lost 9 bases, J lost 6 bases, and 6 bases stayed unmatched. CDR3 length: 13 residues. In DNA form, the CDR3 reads TGTGCCACCGGGGCAGGGGGCTCCAATGAGCAGTTCTTC. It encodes CATGAGGSNEQFF.

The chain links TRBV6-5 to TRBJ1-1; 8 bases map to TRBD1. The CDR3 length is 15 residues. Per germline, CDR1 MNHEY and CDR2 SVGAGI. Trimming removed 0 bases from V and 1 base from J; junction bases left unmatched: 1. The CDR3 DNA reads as TGTGCCAGCAGTTACTCGACAGGGGCGAACACTGAAGCTTTCTTT. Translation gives CASSYSTGANTEAFF.

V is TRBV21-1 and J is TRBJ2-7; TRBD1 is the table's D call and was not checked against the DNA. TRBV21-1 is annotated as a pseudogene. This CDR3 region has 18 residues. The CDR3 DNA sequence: TGTGCCAGCAGCAAAGAATGGGACGCGGGGACAGGGGTCTACGAGCAGTACTTC. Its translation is CASSKEWDAGTGVYEQYF.

CDR3 DNA sequence: TGTGCCAGCCGCGAGGGGACAGCCGGGGAGAACACTGAAGCTTTCTTT. This translates into CASREGTAGENTEAFF. The chain has TRBV6-6 and TRBJ1-1; TRBD1 matches at 7 bases. Germline CDR1 reads MNHNY; CDR2 reads SVGAGI (reference sequence). Germline trimming cut 8 bases from V and 1 base from J; bases unmatched to any gene: 13. The CDR3 has 16 amino acids.

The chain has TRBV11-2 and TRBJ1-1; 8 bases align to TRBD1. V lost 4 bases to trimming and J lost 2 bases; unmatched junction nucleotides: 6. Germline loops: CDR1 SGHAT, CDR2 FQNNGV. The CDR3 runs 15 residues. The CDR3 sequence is CASSSPGQENTEAFF. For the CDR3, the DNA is TGTGCCAGCAGCTCGCCGGGACAGGAAAACACTGAAGCTTTCTTT.

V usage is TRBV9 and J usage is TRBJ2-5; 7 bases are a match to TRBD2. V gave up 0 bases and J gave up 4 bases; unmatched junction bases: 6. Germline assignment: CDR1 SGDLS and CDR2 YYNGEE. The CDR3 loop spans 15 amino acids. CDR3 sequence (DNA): TGTGCCAGCAGCGTAGAAACTAGCGAGGGAGAGACCCAGTACTTC. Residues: CASSVETSEGETQYF.

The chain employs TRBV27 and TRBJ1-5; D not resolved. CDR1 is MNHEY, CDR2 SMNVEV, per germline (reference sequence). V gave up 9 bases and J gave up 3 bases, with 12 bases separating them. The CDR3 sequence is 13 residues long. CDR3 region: CASSPRHNQPQHF. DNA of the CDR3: TGTGCCAGTAGCCCGAGGCACAATCAGCCCCAGCATTTT.

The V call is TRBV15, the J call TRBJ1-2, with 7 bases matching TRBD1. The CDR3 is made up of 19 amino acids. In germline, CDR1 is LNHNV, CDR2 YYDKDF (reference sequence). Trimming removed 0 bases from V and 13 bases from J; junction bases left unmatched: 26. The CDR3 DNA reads TGTGCCACCAGCAGAGAGGTCCCAGGGGTTACCTTCGAGGGGGCCGAAGTCACCTTC. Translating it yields CATSREVPGVTFEGAEVTF.